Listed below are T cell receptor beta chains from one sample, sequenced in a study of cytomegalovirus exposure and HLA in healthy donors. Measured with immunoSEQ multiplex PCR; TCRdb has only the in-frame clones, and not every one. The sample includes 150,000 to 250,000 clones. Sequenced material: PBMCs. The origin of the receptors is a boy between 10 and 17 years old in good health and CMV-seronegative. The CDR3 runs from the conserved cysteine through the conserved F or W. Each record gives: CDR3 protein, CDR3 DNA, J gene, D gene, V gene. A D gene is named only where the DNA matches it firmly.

CDR3aa: CAWSPTGAGGYTF
CDR3nt: TGTGCCTGGAGTCCGACGGGAGCTGGGGGCTACACCTTC
j_gene: TRBJ1-2
d_gene: NA
v_gene: TRBV30

CDR3aa: CASSLEPSDRAPLHF
CDR3nt: TGTGCCAGCAGCTTAGAGCCTTCGGACAGGGCACCCCTCCACTTT
j_gene: TRBJ1-6
d_gene: TRBD1
v_gene: TRBV11-2

CDR3aa: CASSTTGDSGANVLTF
CDR3nt: TGTGCCAGCAGCACCACGGGAGACTCTGGGGCCAACGTCCTGACTTTC
j_gene: TRBJ2-6
d_gene: NA
v_gene: TRBV7-3

CDR3aa: CATSRDRGGGDYGYTF
CDR3nt: TGTGCCACCAGCAGAGATCGCGGCGGTGGCGACTATGGCTACACCTTC
j_gene: TRBJ1-2
d_gene: NA
v_gene: TRBV15

CDR3aa: CASRQGSTSNQPQHF
CDR3nt: TGTGCCTCTCGACAGGGCAGTACGAGCAATCAGCCCCAGCATTTT
j_gene: TRBJ1-5
d_gene: TRBD1
v_gene: TRBV10-3

CDR3aa: CASSLAAGPYEQYF
CDR3nt: TGCGCCAGCAGCTTGGCGGCGGGCCCCTACGAGCAGTACTTC
j_gene: TRBJ2-7
d_gene: NA
v_gene: TRBV5-1

CDR3aa: CASSEFWGGTEAFF
CDR3nt: TGTGCCAGCAGTGAATTTTGGGGAGGAACTGAAGCTTTCTTT
j_gene: TRBJ1-1
d_gene: NA
v_gene: TRBV6-1

CDR3aa: CASSFTISLAGALNTGELFF
CDR3nt: TGTGCCAGCAGTTTCACGATTTCCCTAGCGGGGGCCCTGAACACCGGGGAGCTGTTTTTT
j_gene: TRBJ2-2
d_gene: TRBD2
v_gene: TRBV11-3

CDR3aa: CASSPRAPNYGYTF
CDR3nt: TGTGCCAGCTCTCCCAGGGCCCCTAACTATGGCTACACCTTC
j_gene: TRBJ1-2
d_gene: NA
v_gene: TRBV18

CDR3aa: CSVDDRGYYYGYTF
CDR3nt: TGCAGCGTTGATGACAGGGGGTACTACTATGGCTACACCTTC
j_gene: TRBJ1-2
d_gene: TRBD1
v_gene: TRBV29-1

CDR3aa: CASSRTGASYEQYF
CDR3nt: TGTGCCAGCAGTCGGACAGGGGCCTCCTACGAGCAGTACTTC
j_gene: TRBJ2-7
d_gene: TRBD1
v_gene: TRBV6-5

CDR3aa: CASSEAWRKYF
CDR3nt: TGTGCCAGCAGTGAAGCCTGGAGGAAGTACTTC
j_gene: TRBJ2-7
d_gene: NA
v_gene: TRBV6-1

CDR3aa: CASSPRQGGEQFF
CDR3nt: TGTGCCAGCAGCCCAAGACAGGGTGGTGAGCAGTTCTTC
j_gene: TRBJ2-1
d_gene: TRBD1
v_gene: TRBV4-2

CDR3aa: CASSVEGDGSTLGNTIYF
CDR3nt: TGTGCCAGCAGCGTAGAGGGGGACGGATCTACTCTGGGAAACACCATATATTTT
j_gene: TRBJ1-3
d_gene: NA
v_gene: TRBV9

CDR3aa: CASSSGSLNSNEQFF
CDR3nt: TGTGCCAGCAGCTCGGGATCCTTAAATTCGAATGAGCAGTTCTTC
j_gene: TRBJ2-1
d_gene: NA
v_gene: TRBV28

CDR3aa: CAWSYGGAYEQYF
CDR3nt: TGTGCCTGGAGTTACGGGGGGGCCTACGAGCAGTACTTC
j_gene: TRBJ2-7
d_gene: TRBD2
v_gene: TRBV30

CDR3aa: CASGFGDSGNTIYF
CDR3nt: TGTGCTAGTGGTTTTGGAGACTCTGGAAACACCATATATTTT
j_gene: TRBJ1-3
d_gene: NA
v_gene: TRBV12-5

CDR3aa: CASSPRTGSPTSPLHF
CDR3nt: TGTGCCAGCTCACCACGGACAGGGTCACCAACTTCACCCCTCCACTTT
j_gene: TRBJ1-6
d_gene: TRBD1
v_gene: TRBV18

CDR3aa: CASTSAGGTEAFF
CDR3nt: TGCGCCAGCACTTCGGCAGGGGGCACTGAAGCTTTCTTT
j_gene: TRBJ1-1
d_gene: TRBD1
v_gene: TRBV5-1

CDR3aa: CASIPTGGHTEAFF
CDR3nt: TGTGCCAGCATCCCTACAGGGGGCCACACTGAAGCTTTCTTT
j_gene: TRBJ1-1
d_gene: TRBD1
v_gene: TRBV27

CDR3aa: CASSLTGYNEQFF
CDR3nt: TGTGCCAGCAGCTTAACAGGGTACAATGAGCAGTTCTTC
j_gene: TRBJ2-1
d_gene: NA
v_gene: TRBV7-2

CDR3aa: CASSGTGGPSSGNTIYF
CDR3nt: TGTGCCAGCAGCGGGACAGGGGGACCCAGCTCTGGAAACACCATATATTTT
j_gene: TRBJ1-3
d_gene: TRBD1
v_gene: TRBV4-2

CDR3aa: CASSPGGPFADTQYF
CDR3nt: TGTGCCAGCAGCCCCGGGGGGCCTTTCGCAGATACGCAGTATTTT
j_gene: TRBJ2-3
d_gene: NA
v_gene: TRBV4-2

CDR3aa: CASSLSQGTEAFF
CDR3nt: TGTGCCAGCAGCTTAAGCCAGGGTACTGAAGCTTTCTTT
j_gene: TRBJ1-1
d_gene: NA
v_gene: TRBV7-9

CDR3aa: CAWSVPERDRPNQPQHF
CDR3nt: TGTGCCTGGAGTGTCCCCGAACGGGACAGACCTAATCAGCCCCAGCATTTT
j_gene: TRBJ1-5
d_gene: TRBD1
v_gene: TRBV30

CDR3aa: CASSQEMANTEAFF
CDR3nt: TGCGCCAGCAGCCAAGAGATGGCGAACACTGAAGCTTTCTTT
j_gene: TRBJ1-1
d_gene: NA
v_gene: TRBV4-1

CDR3aa: CAAGFKQGHNSPLHF
CDR3nt: TGTGCCGCGGGATTTAAGCAGGGCCATAATTCGCCCCTCCACTTT
j_gene: TRBJ1-6
d_gene: NA
v_gene: TRBV6-1

CDR3aa: CASSTHTGGIEYEQYF
CDR3nt: TGTGCCAGCAGCACACATACAGGGGGCATAGAATACGAGCAGTACTTC
j_gene: TRBJ2-7
d_gene: TRBD1
v_gene: TRBV11-3

CDR3aa: CASRIATVNSPLHF
CDR3nt: TGTGCCAGCAGGATTGCTACGGTAAATTCACCCCTCCACTTT
j_gene: TRBJ1-6
d_gene: NA
v_gene: TRBV28

CDR3aa: CASSGGPQGVDGYTF
CDR3nt: TGTGCCAGCAGCGGCGGTCCGCAGGGTGTCGATGGCTACACCTTC
j_gene: TRBJ1-2
d_gene: NA
v_gene: TRBV5-6

CDR3aa: CASSRGRDTEAFF
CDR3nt: TGTGCCAGCAGCCGGGGGAGGGACACTGAAGCTTTCTTT
j_gene: TRBJ1-1
d_gene: NA
v_gene: TRBV21-1

CDR3aa: CASSPTSLNIQYF
CDR3nt: TGTGCCAGCTCACCAACCTCACTAAACATTCAGTACTTC
j_gene: TRBJ2-4
d_gene: NA
v_gene: TRBV18

CDR3aa: CASSLLAGGYEQYF
CDR3nt: TGTGCCAGCAGTTTACTAGCGGGGGGATACGAGCAGTACTTC
j_gene: TRBJ2-7
d_gene: TRBD2
v_gene: TRBV27

CDR3aa: CASSTDLGPDDTQYF
CDR3nt: TGTGCCAGCAGCACTGACCTGGGGCCGGACGATACGCAGTATTTT
j_gene: TRBJ2-3
d_gene: NA
v_gene: TRBV9

CDR3aa: CASSWYDRGNNSPLHF
CDR3nt: TGTGCCAGCAGCTGGTACGACAGGGGGAATAATTCACCCCTCCACTTT
j_gene: TRBJ1-6
d_gene: TRBD1
v_gene: TRBV7-2

CDR3aa: CASSQDSAGKAGELFF
CDR3nt: TGTGCCAGCAGCCAAGACAGTGCGGGGAAAGCCGGGGAGCTGTTTTTT
j_gene: TRBJ2-2
d_gene: NA
v_gene: TRBV4-2

CDR3aa: CASSEAPLTGLGYTF
CDR3nt: TGTGCCAGCAGTGAAGCGCCCTTAACAGGGCTGGGCTACACCTTC
j_gene: TRBJ1-2
d_gene: NA
v_gene: TRBV6-1

CDR3aa: CSVGIIEISDGVNSPLHF
CDR3nt: TGCAGCGTGGGGATCATCGAAATCTCTGACGGGGTTAATTCACCCCTCCACTTT
j_gene: TRBJ1-6
d_gene: NA
v_gene: TRBV29-1

CDR3aa: CSATRRTEAFF
CDR3nt: TGCAGTGCTACCCGGAGGACTGAAGCTTTCTTT
j_gene: TRBJ1-1
d_gene: NA
v_gene: TRBV20-1

CDR3aa: CASSNRQGQSEKLFF
CDR3nt: TGTGCCAGCAGCAACCGACAGGGTCAAAGTGAAAAACTGTTTTTT
j_gene: TRBJ1-4
d_gene: TRBD1
v_gene: TRBV5-5

CDR3aa: CASSQERGGSYGYTF
CDR3nt: TGCGCCAGCAGCCAAGAAAGGGGGGGCTCCTATGGCTACACCTTC
j_gene: TRBJ1-2
d_gene: NA
v_gene: TRBV4-3

CDR3aa: CASGQTLTGELFF
CDR3nt: TGTGCCTCGGGACAGACTCTCACCGGGGAGCTGTTTTTT
j_gene: TRBJ2-2
d_gene: TRBD1
v_gene: TRBV19

CDR3aa: CASSYTGQGETQYF
CDR3nt: TGTGCCAGCAGTTACACCGGACAAGGAGAGACCCAGTACTTC
j_gene: TRBJ2-5
d_gene: NA
v_gene: TRBV6-5

CDR3aa: CASSQYRGSGTEAFF
CDR3nt: TGTGCCAGCAGCCAATACAGGGGTTCTGGCACTGAAGCTTTCTTT
j_gene: TRBJ1-1
d_gene: TRBD1
v_gene: TRBV5-4